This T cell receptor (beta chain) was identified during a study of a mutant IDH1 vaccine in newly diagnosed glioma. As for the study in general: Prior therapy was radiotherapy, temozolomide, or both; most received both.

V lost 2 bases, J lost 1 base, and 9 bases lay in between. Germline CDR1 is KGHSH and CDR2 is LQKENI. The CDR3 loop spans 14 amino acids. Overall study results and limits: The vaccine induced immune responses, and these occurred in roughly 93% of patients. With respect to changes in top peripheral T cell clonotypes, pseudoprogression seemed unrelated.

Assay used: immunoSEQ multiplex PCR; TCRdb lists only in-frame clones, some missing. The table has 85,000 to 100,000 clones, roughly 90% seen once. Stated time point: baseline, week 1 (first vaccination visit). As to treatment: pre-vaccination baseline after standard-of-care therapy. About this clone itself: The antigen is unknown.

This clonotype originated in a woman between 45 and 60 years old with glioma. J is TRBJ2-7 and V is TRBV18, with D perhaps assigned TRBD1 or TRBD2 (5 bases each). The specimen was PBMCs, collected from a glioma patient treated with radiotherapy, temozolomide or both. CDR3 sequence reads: CASSPGRESYEQYF. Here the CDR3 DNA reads TGTGCCAGCTCACCAGGCAGGGAGTCCTACGAGCAGTACTTC.